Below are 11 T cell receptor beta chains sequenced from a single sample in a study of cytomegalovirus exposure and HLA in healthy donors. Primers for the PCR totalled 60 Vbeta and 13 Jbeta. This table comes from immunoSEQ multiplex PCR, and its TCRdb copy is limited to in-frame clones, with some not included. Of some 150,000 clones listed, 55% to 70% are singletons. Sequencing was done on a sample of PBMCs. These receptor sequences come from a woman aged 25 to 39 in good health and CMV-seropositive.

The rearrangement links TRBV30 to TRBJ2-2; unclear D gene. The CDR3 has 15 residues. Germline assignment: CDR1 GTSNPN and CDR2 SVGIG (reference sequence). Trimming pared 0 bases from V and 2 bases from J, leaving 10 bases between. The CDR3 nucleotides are TGTGCCTGGAGTGTTAGTCTTTATAACACCGGGGAGCTGTTTTTT. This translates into CAWSVSLYNTGELFF.

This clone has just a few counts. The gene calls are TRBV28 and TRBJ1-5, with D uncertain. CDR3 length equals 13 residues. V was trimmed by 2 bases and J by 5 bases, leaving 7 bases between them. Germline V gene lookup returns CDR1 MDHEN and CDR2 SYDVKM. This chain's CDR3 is CASSLGLHQPQHF. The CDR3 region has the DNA TGTGCCAGCAGTTTAGGCCTGCATCAGCCCCAGCATTTT.

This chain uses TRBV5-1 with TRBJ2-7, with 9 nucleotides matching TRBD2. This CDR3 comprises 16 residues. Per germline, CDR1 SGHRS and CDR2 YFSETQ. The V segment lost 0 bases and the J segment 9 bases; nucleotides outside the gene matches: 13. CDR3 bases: TGCGCCAGCAGCTTGGCCGGAACGCGGGGGGGCGGAGGGCAGTACTTC. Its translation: CASSLAGTRGGGGQYF.

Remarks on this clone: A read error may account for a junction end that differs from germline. The CDR3 here is CASSFGTGGTGEIQYF. CDR3 coding DNA: TGTGCCAGCAGCTTCGGGACAGGGGGCACCGGGGAGATCCAGTACTTC. This rearrangement joins TRBV5-5 to TRBJ2-5, with 12 bases that match TRBD1. Per the germline V gene, CDR1 is SGHKS and CDR2 is YYEKEE (reference sequence). The CDR3 totals 16 residues.

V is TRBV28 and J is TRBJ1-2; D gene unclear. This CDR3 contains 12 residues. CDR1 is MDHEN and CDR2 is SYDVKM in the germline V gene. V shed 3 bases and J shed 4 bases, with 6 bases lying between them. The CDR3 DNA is TGTGCCAGCAGTTTTGAGGGCTATGGCTACACCTTC. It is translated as CASSFEGYGYTF.

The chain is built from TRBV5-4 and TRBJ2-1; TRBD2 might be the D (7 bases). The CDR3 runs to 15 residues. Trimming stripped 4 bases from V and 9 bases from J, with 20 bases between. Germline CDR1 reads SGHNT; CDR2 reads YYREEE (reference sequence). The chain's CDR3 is CASSPGYREGSEQFF. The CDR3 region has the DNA TGTGCCAGCAGCCCCGGTTACAGGGAGGGCAGTGAGCAGTTCTTC.

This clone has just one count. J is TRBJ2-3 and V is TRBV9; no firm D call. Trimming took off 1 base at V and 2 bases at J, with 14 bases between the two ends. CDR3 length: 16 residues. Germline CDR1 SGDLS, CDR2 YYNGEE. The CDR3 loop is CASSVLSLSNTDTQYF. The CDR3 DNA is TGTGCCAGCAGCGTATTAAGTCTTTCTAACACAGATACGCAGTATTTT. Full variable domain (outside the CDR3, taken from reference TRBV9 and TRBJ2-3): DSGVTQTPKHLITATGQRVTLRCSPRSGDLSVYWYQQSLDQGLQFLIQYYNGEERAKGNILERFSAQQFPDLHSELNLSSLELGDSALYFCASSVLSLSNTDTQYFGPGTRLTVL.

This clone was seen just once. In nucleotides, the CDR3 is TGCAGCGTTGAACCTTCGGGGGGCGGCTACACCTTC. Translation gives CSVEPSGGGYTF. The chain links TRBV29-1 to TRBJ1-2; weak D call: TRBD1 (6 bases). V dropped 2 bases and J dropped 8 bases, with 12 bases sitting between them. Germline V gene sequence: CDR1 SQVTM, CDR2 ANQGSEA. This CDR3 has 12 residues.

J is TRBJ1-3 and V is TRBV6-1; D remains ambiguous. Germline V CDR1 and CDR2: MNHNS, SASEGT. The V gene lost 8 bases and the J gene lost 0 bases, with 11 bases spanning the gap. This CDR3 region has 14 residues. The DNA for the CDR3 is TGTGCCAGCCGGTTTATAAACTCTGGAAACACCATATATTTT. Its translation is CASRFINSGNTIYF.

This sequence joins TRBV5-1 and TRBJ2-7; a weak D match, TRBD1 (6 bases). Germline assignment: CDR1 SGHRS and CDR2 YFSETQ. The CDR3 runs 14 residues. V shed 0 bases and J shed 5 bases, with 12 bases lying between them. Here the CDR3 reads CASSLVQGDDEQYF. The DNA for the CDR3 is TGCGCCAGCAGCTTGGTACAGGGAGACGACGAGCAGTACTTC.

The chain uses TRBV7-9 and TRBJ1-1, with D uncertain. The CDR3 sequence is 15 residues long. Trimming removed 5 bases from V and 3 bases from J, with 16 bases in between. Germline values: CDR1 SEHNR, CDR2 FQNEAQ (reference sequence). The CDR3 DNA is TGTGCCAGCAGCACCCACCTATCGAGGGACACTGAAGCTTTCTTT. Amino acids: CASSTHLSRDTEAFF.